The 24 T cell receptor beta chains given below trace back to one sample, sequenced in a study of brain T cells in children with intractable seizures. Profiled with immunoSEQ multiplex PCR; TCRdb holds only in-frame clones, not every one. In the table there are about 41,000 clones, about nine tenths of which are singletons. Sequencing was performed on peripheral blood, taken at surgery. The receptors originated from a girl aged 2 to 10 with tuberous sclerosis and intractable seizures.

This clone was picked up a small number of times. The CDR3 bases are TGTGCCAGCAGTTACTCCGGACAGGGTTCTTACGAGCAGTACGTC. Amino acids: CASSYSGQGSYEQYV. This chain connects TRBV6-5 to TRBJ2-7; 8 bases match TRBD1. J lost 4 bases, V lost 0 bases, and 5 bases had no gene match. Germline loops: CDR1 MNHEY, CDR2 SVGAGI. This CDR3 has 15 amino acids.

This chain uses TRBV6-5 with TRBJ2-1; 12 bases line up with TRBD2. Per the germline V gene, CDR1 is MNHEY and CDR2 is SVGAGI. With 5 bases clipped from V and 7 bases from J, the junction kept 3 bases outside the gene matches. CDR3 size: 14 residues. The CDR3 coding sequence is TGTGCCAGCAGTCTAGCGGGGGGGCTAAATGAGCAGTTCTTC. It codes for CASSLAGGLNEQFF.

Here the CDR3 reads CASSVSTGGTDTQYF. The CDR3 DNA is TGTGCCAGCAGCGTCTCGACAGGGGGCACAGATACGCAGTATTTT. The chain is built from TRBV6-5 and TRBJ2-3; TRBD1 aligns across 8 bases. Germline V CDR1 and CDR2: MNHEY, SVGAGI. The CDR3 sequence is 15 residues long. Unmatched junction bases numbered 6, after V lost 6 bases and J lost 1 base.

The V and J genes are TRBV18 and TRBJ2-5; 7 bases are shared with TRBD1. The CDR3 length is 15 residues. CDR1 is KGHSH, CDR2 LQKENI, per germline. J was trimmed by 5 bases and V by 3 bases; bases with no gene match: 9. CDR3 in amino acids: CASSPRQGLEETQYF. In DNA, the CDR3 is TGTGCCAGCTCACCTCGACAGGGTCTGGAGGAGACCCAGTACTTC.

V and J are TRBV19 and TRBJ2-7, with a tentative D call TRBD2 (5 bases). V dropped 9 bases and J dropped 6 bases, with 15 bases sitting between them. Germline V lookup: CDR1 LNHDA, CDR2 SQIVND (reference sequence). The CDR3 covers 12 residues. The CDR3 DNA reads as TGTGCCAGCGGGATAATTGGACGCGAGCAGTACTTC. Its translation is CASGIIGREQYF.

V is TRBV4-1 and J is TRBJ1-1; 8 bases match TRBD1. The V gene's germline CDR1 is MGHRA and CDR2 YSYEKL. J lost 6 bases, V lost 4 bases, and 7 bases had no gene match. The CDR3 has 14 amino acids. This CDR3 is CASSPGQGGSEAFF. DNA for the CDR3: TGCGCCAGCAGCCCCGGACAGGGAGGATCTGAAGCTTTCTTT.

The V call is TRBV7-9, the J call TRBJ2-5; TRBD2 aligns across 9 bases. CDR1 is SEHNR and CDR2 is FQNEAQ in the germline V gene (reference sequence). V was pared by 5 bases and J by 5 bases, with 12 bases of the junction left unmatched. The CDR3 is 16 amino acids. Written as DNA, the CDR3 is TGTGCCAGCAGCCCACCCCCCGCGGGGGGGGGTGAGACCCAGTACTTC. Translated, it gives CASSPPPAGGGETQYF.

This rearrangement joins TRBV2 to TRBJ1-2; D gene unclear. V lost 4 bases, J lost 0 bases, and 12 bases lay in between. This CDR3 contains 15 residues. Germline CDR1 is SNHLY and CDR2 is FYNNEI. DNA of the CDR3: TGTGCCAGCAGTGGGAGACGGACCTCTAACTATGGCTACACCTTC. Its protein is CASSGRRTSNYGYTF.

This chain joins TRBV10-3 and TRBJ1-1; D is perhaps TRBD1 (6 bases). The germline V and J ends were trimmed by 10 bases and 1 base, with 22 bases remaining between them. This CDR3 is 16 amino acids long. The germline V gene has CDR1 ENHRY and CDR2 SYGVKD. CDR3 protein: CATLARAGEANTEAFF. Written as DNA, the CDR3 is TGTGCCACCCTCGCGCGTGCAGGGGAGGCGAACACTGAAGCTTTCTTT.

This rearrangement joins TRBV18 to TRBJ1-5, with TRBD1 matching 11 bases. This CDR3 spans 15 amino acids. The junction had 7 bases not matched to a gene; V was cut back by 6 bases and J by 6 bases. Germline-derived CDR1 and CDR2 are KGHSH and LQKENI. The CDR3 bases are TGTGCCAGCTCTCCAGGGGGACAGGGGGTTCAGCCCCAGCATTTT. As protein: CASSPGGQGVQPQHF. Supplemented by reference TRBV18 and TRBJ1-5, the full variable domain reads NAGVMQNPRHLVRRRGQEARLRCSPMKGHSHVYWYRQLPEEGLKFMVYLQKENIIDESGMPKERFSAEFPKEGPSILRIQQVVRGDSAAYFCASSPGGQGVQPQHFGDGTRLSIL.

The CDR3 here is CSADAANTEAFF. DNA for the CDR3: TGCAGCGCTGACGCGGCGAACACTGAAGCTTTCTTT. J is TRBJ1-1 and V is TRBV29-1, with D unclear. CDR3 length: 12 residues. V was cut by 7 bases and J by 1 base, with 10 bases left in between. Germline V gene lookup returns CDR1 SQVTM and CDR2 ANQGSEA.

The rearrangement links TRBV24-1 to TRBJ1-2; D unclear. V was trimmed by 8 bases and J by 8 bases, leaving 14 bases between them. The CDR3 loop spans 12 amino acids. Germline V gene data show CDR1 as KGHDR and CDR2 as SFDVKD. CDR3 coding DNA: TGTGCCACCATGACTCCCTGGGAGGGCTACACCTTC. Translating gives CATMTPWEGYTF.

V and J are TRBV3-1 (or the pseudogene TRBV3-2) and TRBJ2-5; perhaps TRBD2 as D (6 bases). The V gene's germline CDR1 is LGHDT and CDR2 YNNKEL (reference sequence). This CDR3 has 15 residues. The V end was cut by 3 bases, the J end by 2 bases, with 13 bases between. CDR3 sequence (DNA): TGTGCCAGCAGCCAGGGAAGACTAGGACAAGAGACCCAGTACTTC. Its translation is CASSQGRLGQETQYF.

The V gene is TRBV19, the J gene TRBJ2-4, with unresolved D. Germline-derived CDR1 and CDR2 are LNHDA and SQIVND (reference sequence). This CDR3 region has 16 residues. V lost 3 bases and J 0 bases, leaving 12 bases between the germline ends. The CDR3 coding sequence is TGTGCCAGTAGTATTCCGACACTACTAGCCAAAAACATTCAGTACTTC. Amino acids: CASSIPTLLAKNIQYF.

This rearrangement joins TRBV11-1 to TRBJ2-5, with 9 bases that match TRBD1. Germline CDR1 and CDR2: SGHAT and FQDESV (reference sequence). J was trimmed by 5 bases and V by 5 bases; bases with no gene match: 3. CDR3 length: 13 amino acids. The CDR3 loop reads CASSRDRDETQYF. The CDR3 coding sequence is TGTGCCAGCAGCCGGGACAGGGATGAGACCCAGTACTTC.

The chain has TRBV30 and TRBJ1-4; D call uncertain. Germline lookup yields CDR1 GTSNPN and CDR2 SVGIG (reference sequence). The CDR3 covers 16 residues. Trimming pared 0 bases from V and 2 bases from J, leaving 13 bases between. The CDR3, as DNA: TGTGCCTGGAGTGTATCCCTCAGGCTCACTAATGAAAAACTGTTTTTT. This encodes CAWSVSLRLTNEKLFF. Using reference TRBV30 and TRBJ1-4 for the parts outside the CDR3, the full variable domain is SQTIHQWPATLVQPVGSPLSLECTVEGTSNPNLYWYRQAAGRGLQLLFYSVGIGQISSEVPQNLSASRPQDRQFILSSKKLLLSDSGFYLCAWSVSLRLTNEKLFFGSGTQLSVL.

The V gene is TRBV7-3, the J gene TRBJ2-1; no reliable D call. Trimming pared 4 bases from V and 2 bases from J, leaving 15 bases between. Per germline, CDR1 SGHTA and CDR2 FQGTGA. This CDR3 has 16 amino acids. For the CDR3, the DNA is TGTGCCAGCAGCTCGCAACACCGATACCCCTACAATGAGCAGTTCTTC. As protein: CASSSQHRYPYNEQFF.

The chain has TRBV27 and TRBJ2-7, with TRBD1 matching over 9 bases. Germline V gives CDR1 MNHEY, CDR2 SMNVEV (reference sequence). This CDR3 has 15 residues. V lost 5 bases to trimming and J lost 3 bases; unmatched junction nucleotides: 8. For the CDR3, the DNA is TGTGCCAGCAGTGAAAGGACAGGGGCTAACTACGAGCAGTACGTC. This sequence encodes CASSERTGANYEQYV.

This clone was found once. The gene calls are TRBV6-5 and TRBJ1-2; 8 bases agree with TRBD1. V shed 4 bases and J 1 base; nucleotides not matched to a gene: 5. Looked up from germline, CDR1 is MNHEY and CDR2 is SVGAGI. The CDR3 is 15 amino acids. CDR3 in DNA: TGTGCCAGCAGTTTAAGGGACAGGAATAACTATGGCTACACCTTC. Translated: CASSLRDRNNYGYTF.

Here the CDR3 DNA reads TGTGCCAGCAGCTTAGGACAGGGGGCTTCACCCCTCCACTTT. This translates into CASSLGQGASPLHF. This chain uses TRBV11-2 with TRBJ1-6; 10 nucleotides align to TRBD1. CDR3 length: 14 residues. Germline-derived CDR1 and CDR2 are SGHAT and FQNNGV. Unmatched junction bases numbered 0, after V lost 1 base and J lost 9 bases. Combining the CDR3 with reference TRBV11-2 and TRBJ1-6 gives the whole variable domain EAGVAQSPRYKIIEKRQSVAFWCNPISGHATLYWYQQILGQGPKLLIQFQNNGVVDDSQLPKDRFSAERLKGVDSTLKIQPAKLEDSAVYLCASSLGQGASPLHFGNGTRLTVT.

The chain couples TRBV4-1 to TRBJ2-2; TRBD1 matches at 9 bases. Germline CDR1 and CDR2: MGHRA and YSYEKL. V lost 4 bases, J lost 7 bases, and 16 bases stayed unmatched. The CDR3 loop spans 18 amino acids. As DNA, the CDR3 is TGCGCCAGCAGCCCGTCCCGGACAGGGGTAATCGAGGTCGGGGAGCTGTTTTTT. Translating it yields CASSPSRTGVIEVGELFF.

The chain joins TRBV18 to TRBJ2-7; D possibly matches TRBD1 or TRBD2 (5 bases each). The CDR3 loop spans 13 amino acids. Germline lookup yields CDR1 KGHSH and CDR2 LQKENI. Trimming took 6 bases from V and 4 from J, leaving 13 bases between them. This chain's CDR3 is CASSRRDGYEQYV. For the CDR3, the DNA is TGTGCCAGCTCTCGCCGGGACGGATACGAGCAGTACGTC.

In DNA, the CDR3 is TGTGCCAGCAGTCTGAGTGTTTCCAGGGGGGACACCATATATTTT. Protein: CASSLSVSRGDTIYF. The genes are TRBV28 and TRBJ1-3; 7 bases are a match to TRBD1. The V segment lost 5 bases and the J segment 8 bases; nucleotides outside the gene matches: 12. The CDR3 length is 15 residues. Germline CDR1 MDHEN, CDR2 SYDVKM.

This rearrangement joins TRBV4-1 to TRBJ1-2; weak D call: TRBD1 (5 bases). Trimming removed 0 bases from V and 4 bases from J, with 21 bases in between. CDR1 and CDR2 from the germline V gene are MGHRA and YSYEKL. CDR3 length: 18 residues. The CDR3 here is CASSQEEAYRRIFYGYTF. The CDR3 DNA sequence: TGCGCCAGCAGCCAAGAAGAGGCCTACAGGCGCATTTTCTATGGCTACACCTTC.